These 29 T cell receptor beta chains originate from one sample sequenced in a study of OX40 agonist ivuxolimab in advanced cancers. Profiled with immunoSEQ multiplex PCR; TCRdb holds only in-frame clones, not every one. The sample has around 76,000 clones; roughly 89% are singletons. The input for sequencing was CD4+ or CD8+ T cells sorted from blood, taken in a trial of the OX40 agonist ivuxolimab. These receptor sequences come from an adult with an advanced solid tumor such as melanoma, head and neck, liver or kidney cancer.

V gene TRBV28 combines with J gene TRBJ1-6; D is unclear. Trimming took 1 base from V and 7 from J, leaving 8 bases between them. This CDR3 is 14 amino acids long. Per the germline V gene, CDR1 is MDHEN and CDR2 is SYDVKM. The CDR3 DNA is TGTGCCAGCAGTTTATTTAGGAACAATTCACCCCTCCACTTT. Translated: CASSLFRNNSPLHF.

The chain combines TRBV7-2 with TRBJ1-2, with a possible D match to TRBD1 (5 bases). The CDR3 is 15 amino acids. CDR1 and CDR2 (germline): SGHTA, FQGNSA. Between the trimmed V and J ends, which lost 1 base and 4 bases, there was a span of 13 bases. CDR3: CASSLDPRGGYGYTF. The CDR3 bases are TGTGCCAGCAGCTTAGATCCCCGGGGGGGCTATGGCTACACCTTC.

V usage is TRBV19 and J usage is TRBJ1-1, with no clear D. V dropped 3 bases and J dropped 4 bases, with 9 bases sitting between them. CDR3 length: 13 amino acids. Per the germline V gene, CDR1 is LNHDA and CDR2 is SQIVND (reference sequence). The CDR3 sequence is CASSMLYGTEAFF. The CDR3 DNA reads as TGTGCCAGTAGTATGTTGTACGGCACTGAAGCTTTCTTT.

The chain combines TRBV5-4 with TRBJ2-3, with a tentative D call TRBD1 (5 bases). The CDR3 runs 15 residues. Germline CDR1 reads SGHNT; CDR2 reads YYREEE (reference sequence). V lost 4 bases and J 2 bases, leaving 14 bases between the germline ends. CDR3 sequence (DNA): TGTGCCAGCAGCCCTGGGGCCAGGGACACAGATACGCAGTATTTT. Encoded protein: CASSPGARDTDTQYF.

The rearrangement links TRBV7-2 to TRBJ2-1; 8 bases agree with TRBD1. The trim removed 5 bases at V and 8 bases at J, leaving 5 bases unmatched. The length of the CDR3 is 13 residues. The V gene's germline CDR1 is SGHTA and CDR2 FQGNSA. Written as DNA, the CDR3 is TGTGCCAGCAGCATGGACAGGGAGGATGAGCAGTTCTTC. Translating it yields CASSMDREDEQFF. Together with reference TRBV7-2 and TRBJ2-1, the CDR3 gives the full variable domain: GAGVSQSPSNKVTEKGKDVELRCDPISGHTALYWYRQSLGQGLEFLIYFQGNSAPDKSGLPSDRFSAERTGGSVSTLTIQRTQQEDSAVYLCASSMDREDEQFFGPGTRLTVL.

This chain uses TRBV19 with TRBJ1-2; D unclear. Germline V gives CDR1 LNHDA, CDR2 SQIVND (reference sequence). Trimming left V 4 bases short and J 7 bases short, with 10 bases between. This CDR3 comprises 12 residues. CDR3 residues: CASSRSLGGYTF. CDR3 bases: TGTGCCAGTAGTAGATCCCTGGGTGGCTACACCTTC.

The chain has TRBV7-3 and TRBJ2-7, with 10 nucleotides matching TRBD1. Germline V lookup: CDR1 SGHTA, CDR2 FQGTGA. V was pared by 5 bases and J by 5 bases, with 6 bases of the junction left unmatched. This CDR3 spans 14 amino acids. CDR3 DNA sequence: TGTGCCAGCAGCCGACAGGGGGCGCGGGACGAGCAGTACTTC. Translated, it gives CASSRQGARDEQYF.

The gene calls are TRBV19 and TRBJ2-1; TRBD2 aligns across 12 bases. J gave up 4 bases and V 6 bases, and 4 bases lay outside the gene matches. This CDR3 region has 15 residues. Germline lookup yields CDR1 LNHDA and CDR2 SQIVND (reference sequence). The CDR3 nucleotides read TGTGCCAGTAGGCTAGCGGGGGGGCAGTACAATGAGCAGTTCTTC. The encoded protein is CASRLAGGQYNEQFF. The full variable domain, with the rest looked up from reference TRBV19 and TRBJ2-1, is DGGITQSPKYLFRKEGQNVTLSCEQNLNHDAMYWYRQDPGQGLRLIYYSQIVNDFQKGDIAEGYSVSREKKESFPLTVTSAQKNPTAFYLCASRLAGGQYNEQFFGPGTRLTVL.

This clone was counted a single time. The chain joins TRBV19 to TRBJ2-3; 7 nucleotides agree with TRBD2. This CDR3 is 14 amino acids long. Germline-derived CDR1 and CDR2 are LNHDA and SQIVND (reference sequence). Trimming cost V 7 bases and J 6 bases; bases outside gene matches: 10. The CDR3 bases are TGTGCCAGTAAGGGCACAGCGGGGTGGGATACGCAGTATTTT. This encodes CASKGTAGWDTQYF.

This clone was seen a single time. The chain recombines TRBV6-1 with TRBJ2-6; no firm D call. Per germline, CDR1 MNHNS and CDR2 SASEGT. V lost 11 bases and J 1 base, leaving 9 bases between the germline ends. The CDR3 runs 13 residues. The CDR3 protein is CAAGPSGANVLTF. The CDR3 coding sequence is TGTGCCGCCGGGCCGTCTGGGGCCAACGTCCTGACTTTC.

The CDR3 coding sequence is TGTGCCAGCAGCTACGTCACAGGGGTCGAGCAGTACTTC. Protein: CASSYVTGVEQYF. This chain connects TRBV11-3 to TRBJ2-7; 7 bases align to TRBD1. CDR3 size: 13 residues. Germline CDR1 is SGHNT and CDR2 is YENEEA. Trimming cost V 4 bases and J 6 bases; bases outside gene matches: 6.

The chain uses TRBV11-1 and TRBJ2-1, with a possible D match to TRBD2 (5 bases). The CDR3 totals 17 residues. V was shortened by 5 bases and J by 1 base, with 18 bases between the two germline ends. The germline V gene has CDR1 SGHAT and CDR2 FQDESV (reference sequence). CDR3 sequence: CASSPRTGSVSYNEQFF. DNA of the CDR3: TGTGCCAGCAGCCCACGGACTGGGTCTGTTTCCTACAATGAGCAGTTCTTC.

The rearrangement joins TRBV10-3 to TRBJ2-1; 7 bases are shared with TRBD1. Per the germline V gene, CDR1 is ENHRY and CDR2 is SYGVKD. This CDR3 comprises 15 residues. The V gene end was trimmed by 6 bases and the J gene end by 0 bases; junction bases not matched to a gene: 5. The CDR3 loop is CAISLRQGSYNEQFF. For the CDR3, the DNA is TGTGCCATCAGCTTGAGACAGGGCTCCTACAATGAGCAGTTCTTC.

This clone has a single count. V usage is TRBV21-1 and J usage is TRBJ2-7; TRBD2 is the table's D call, not checked against the DNA. TRBV21-1 represents a pseudogene. This CDR3 has 13 amino acids. CDR3 DNA: TGTGCCAGCAGGCCGGGAGGGGACTACGAGCAGTACTTC. Protein sequence: CASRPGGDYEQYF.

The sample holds one count of this clone. The V gene is TRBV7-2, the J gene TRBJ2-5, with D perhaps matching TRBD2 (6 bases). There are 16 residues in the CDR3. Trimming shortened V by 0 bases and J by 5 bases, and 16 bases separated the two germline ends. Germline CDR1 reads SGHTA; CDR2 reads FQGNSA. CDR3 in DNA: TGTGCCAGCAGCTTAGCGGGGGGTGGAGTATTTGAGACCCAGTACTTC. It translates to CASSLAGGGVFETQYF.

This clone was seen only a few times. The rearrangement links TRBV7-2 to TRBJ2-1; a weak D match, TRBD2 (7 bases). The length of the CDR3 is 17 residues. The V end lost 0 bases, the J end lost 3 bases, and 15 bases lay between the germline ends. Germline V gene data show CDR1 as SGHTA and CDR2 as FQGNSA. In DNA form, the CDR3 reads TGTGCCAGCAGCTTAGCGGTCCGGGGGGCCGGCTACAATGAGCAGTTCTTC. Translated: CASSLAVRGAGYNEQFF.

V gene TRBV6-4 combines with J gene TRBJ1-5; D might be TRBD1 (6 bases). In germline, CDR1 is MRHNA, CDR2 SNTAGT. The length of the CDR3 is 13 residues. Trimming removed 6 bases at V and 5 bases at J, with 11 bases between. The CDR3 DNA reads TGTGCCAGCAGGGCAGGGGAGGATCAGCCCCAGCATTTT. Translating it yields CASRAGEDQPQHF.

CDR3 in amino acids: CASGHSNTQYF. The CDR3 nucleotides read TGTGCCAGCGGCCATTCCAATACGCAGTATTTT. The rearrangement joins TRBV28 to TRBJ2-3, with unresolved D. Germline lookup yields CDR1 MDHEN and CDR2 SYDVKM. Between the trimmed V and J ends, which lost 8 bases and 7 bases, there was a span of 10 bases. This CDR3 has 11 amino acids.

With respect to this clone: The sample carries other DNA sequences with the same CDR3. J is TRBJ2-7 and V is TRBV5-4; D call uncertain. The CDR3 runs 14 residues. Trimming shortened V by 0 bases and J by 3 bases, and 10 bases separated the two germline ends. The germline CDR1 and CDR2 sequences are SGHNT and YYREEE (reference sequence). CDR3 sequence (DNA): TGTGCCAGCAGCTTGGGCACCCCTGGCTACGAGCAGTACTTC. Translated, it gives CASSLGTPGYEQYF.

The chain's CDR3 is CASSLDRDRNYGYTF. The CDR3 bases are TGTGCCAGCAGCTTAGACCGGGACAGAAACTATGGCTACACCTTC. The gene calls are TRBV11-2 and TRBJ1-2, with TRBD1 matching over 7 bases. The J segment lost 2 bases and the V segment lost 0 bases, leaving 3 bases of the junction unmatched. This CDR3 is built from 15 residues. The germline CDR1 and CDR2 sequences are SGHAT and FQNNGV.

The gene calls are TRBV10-3 and TRBJ1-1; the D gene is possibly TRBD1 (6 bases). Germline V gene data show CDR1 as ENHRY and CDR2 as SYGVKD. This CDR3 contains 12 residues. V was trimmed by 4 bases and J by 11 bases, leaving 14 bases between them. The CDR3 region is CAISVDRREAFF. In DNA form, the CDR3 reads TGTGCCATCAGTGTAGACAGGAGAGAGGCTTTCTTT.

The chain employs TRBV30 and TRBJ2-7, with TRBD1 matching over 8 bases. Trimming cost V 0 bases and J 5 bases; bases outside gene matches: 9. The germline gives CDR1 GTSNPN, CDR2 SVGIG (reference sequence). There are 15 residues in the CDR3. The CDR3 region is CAWSVGQGNLDEQYF. CDR3 DNA sequence: TGTGCCTGGAGTGTCGGACAGGGAAATTTGGACGAGCAGTACTTC.

V gene TRBV6-5 combines with J gene TRBJ1-5; TRBD1 is a possible D gene (5 bases). V was shortened by 8 bases and J by 4 bases, with 18 bases between the two germline ends. This CDR3 spans 15 amino acids. Germline CDR1 is MNHEY and CDR2 is SVGAGI. The CDR3 coding sequence is TGTGCCAGCGGATCAGGCGGGGGGTCTAATCAGCCCCAGCATTTT. Translating it yields CASGSGGGSNQPQHF.

This clone was detected only once. The gene calls are TRBV7-2 and TRBJ1-3; 9 nucleotides agree with TRBD1. The CDR3 is 15 residues long. Per germline, CDR1 SGHTA and CDR2 FQGNSA. After removal of 5 bases from V and 2 bases from J, the junction contained 4 bases not matched to a gene. The CDR3 here is CASSPGTGTGNTIYF. CDR3 in DNA: TGTGCCAGCAGCCCCGGGACAGGGACTGGAAACACCATATATTTT.

CDR3 sequence: CASRPSTGELFF. The CDR3 region has the DNA TGTGCCAGCAGGCCATCTACCGGGGAGCTGTTTTTT. The V call is TRBV6-1, the J call TRBJ2-2; D is ambiguous. Germline CDR1 and CDR2: MNHNS and SASEGT. This CDR3 spans 12 amino acids. V was cut by 6 bases and J by 5 bases, with 7 bases left in between.

V usage is TRBV9 and J usage is TRBJ1-1, with 11 bases lining up with TRBD1. CDR1 and CDR2 from the germline V gene are SGDLS and YYNGEE. The junction had 15 bases not matched to a gene; V was cut back by 4 bases and J by 4 bases. The CDR3 has 18 amino acids. CDR3 nucleotide sequence: TGTGCCAGCAGCTTAAGCCCCGGGACAGGGGGACAAGGCACTGAAGCTTTCTTT. Its protein product is CASSLSPGTGGQGTEAFF.

This chain connects TRBV28 to TRBJ2-7, with D perhaps given as TRBD1 or TRBD2 (6 bases each). CDR3 length: 15 amino acids. The germline V and J ends were trimmed by 6 bases and 3 bases, with 18 bases remaining between them. Germline V gene sequence: CDR1 MDHEN, CDR2 SYDVKM. Written as DNA, the CDR3 is TGTGCCAGCAGCAAGGCCCGAGGGGGGCGCTACGAGCAGTACTTC. As protein: CASSKARGGRYEQYF. Combining the CDR3 with reference TRBV28 and TRBJ2-7 gives the whole variable domain DVKVTQSSRYLVKRTGEKVFLECVQDMDHENMFWYRQDPGLGLRLIYFSYDVKMKEKGDIPEGYSVSREKKERFSLILESASTNQTSMYLCASSKARGGRYEQYFGPGTRLTVT.

This rearrangement joins TRBV7-3 to TRBJ2-1; tentative D call: TRBD2 (5 bases). V gave up 0 bases and J gave up 0 bases, with 9 bases separating them. The germline gives CDR1 SGHTA, CDR2 FQGTGA. This CDR3 region has 16 residues. The CDR3 DNA reads as TGTGCCAGCAGCTTAACCGGCCGGGGCTCCTACAATGAGCAGTTCTTC. This translates into CASSLTGRGSYNEQFF.

The gene calls are TRBV30 and TRBJ1-6; D may be TRBD1 (6 bases). V was cut by 3 bases and J by 7 bases, with 10 bases left in between. The CDR3 has 13 residues. Germline CDR1 and CDR2: GTSNPN and SVGIG (reference sequence). The CDR3 nucleotides are TGTGCCTGGAGCGGACAGTCAAATTCACCCCTCCACTTT. Its protein is CAWSGQSNSPLHF.